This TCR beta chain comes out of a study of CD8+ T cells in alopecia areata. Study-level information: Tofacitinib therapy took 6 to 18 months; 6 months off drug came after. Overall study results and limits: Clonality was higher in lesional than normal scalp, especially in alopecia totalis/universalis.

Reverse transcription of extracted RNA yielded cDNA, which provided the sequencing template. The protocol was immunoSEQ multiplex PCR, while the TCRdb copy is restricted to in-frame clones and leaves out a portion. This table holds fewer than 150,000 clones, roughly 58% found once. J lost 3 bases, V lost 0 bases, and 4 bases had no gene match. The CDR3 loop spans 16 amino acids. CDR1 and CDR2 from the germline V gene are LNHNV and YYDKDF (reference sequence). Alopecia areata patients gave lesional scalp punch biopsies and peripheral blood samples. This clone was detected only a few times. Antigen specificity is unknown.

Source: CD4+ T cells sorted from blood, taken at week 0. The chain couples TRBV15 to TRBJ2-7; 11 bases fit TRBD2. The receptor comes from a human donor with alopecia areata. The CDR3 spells CATSRDPGLADYEQYF. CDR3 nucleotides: TGTGCCACCAGCAGAGATCCGGGACTAGCGGACTACGAGCAGTACTTC.